These T cell receptor beta chains were read from a single sample in a study of T-cell memory formation after mild COVID-19. TCRdb itself ran the 5' RACE reads through MiXCR, one entry per CDR3 protein. The table has 300,000 to 350,000 distinct CDR3 sequences, roughly 13% seen once. Sequenced material: PBMCs or a T cell subset sorted from them (not recorded which). These receptors all come from a young man who had mild COVID-19 (a few samples of this study predate the infection). Cell type and time point are not known. Both conserved end residues are part of each CDR3. The order of the fields is V gene, D gene, J gene, clone size, CDR3 protein, CDR3 DNA. A D gene is named only where the DNA matches it firmly. Size is stated for part of the rows, as once, few or many counts, or as a class when the clone is expanded.

TRBV10-3	TRBD1	TRBJ1-3	many	CAIRQGLGSGNTIYF	TGTGCCATAAGACAGGGTCTCGGCTCTGGAAACACCATATATTTT
TRBV12-3/TRBV12-4	NA	TRBJ2-6	NA	CASGIGPSGANVLTF	TGTGCCAGCGGGATTGGACCCTCTGGGGCCAACGTCCTGACTTTC
TRBV6-5	NA	TRBJ2-6	many	CASSSGANVLTF	TGTGCCAGCAGCTCTGGGGCCAACGTCCTGACTTTC
TRBV14	TRBD2	TRBJ2-1	few	CASSARGLAGNEQFF	TGTGCCAGCAGCGCCCGCGGACTAGCGGGGAATGAGCAGTTCTTC
TRBV7-2	TRBD2	TRBJ2-5	few	CASRRTLAGETQYF	TGTGCCAGCAGGCGGACACTAGCGGGGGAGACCCAGTACTTC
TRBV21-1	NA	TRBJ2-7	many	CASSNGRSYEQYF	TGTGCCAGCAGCAACGGGCGTTCCTACGAGCAGTACTTC
TRBV29-1	NA	TRBJ1-1	NA	CSVGSGNTEAFF	TGCAGCGTTGGCTCCGGGAACACTGAAGCTTTCTTT
TRBV12-3/TRBV12-4	NA	TRBJ2-3	NA	CASRRTGSTVGWTQYF	TGTGCCAGCAGGCGTACAGGGAGTACGGTCGGTTGGACGCAGTATTTT
TRBV9	NA	TRBJ2-1	few	CASSGLGGHNEQFF	TGTGCCAGCAGCGGGTTGGGGGGCCACAATGAGCAGTTCTTC
TRBV10-3	TRBD1	TRBJ2-3	many	CAIREGATDTQYF	TGTGCCATCCGTGAGGGGGCCACAGATACGCAGTATTTT
TRBV7-9	NA	TRBJ1-2	NA	CASSLRGAGNYGYTF	TGTGCCAGCAGCCTTAGGGGTGCAGGAAACTATGGCTACACCTTC
TRBV6-2/TRBV6-3	NA	TRBJ1-5	few	CASSSHVEGNQPQHF	TGTGCCAGCAGTTCCCACGTGGAGGGCAATCAGCCCCAGCATTTT
TRBV5-6	NA	TRBJ1-2	NA	CASSLVPDSPYGYTF	TGTGCCAGCAGCTTGGTTCCGGACAGCCCCTATGGCTACACCTTC
TRBV4-3	NA	TRBJ2-5	NA	CASSQEGPGSLGETQYF	TGCGCCAGCAGCCAAGAGGGTCCAGGATCCTTGGGAGAGACCCAGTACTTC
TRBV28	TRBD1	TRBJ1-1	NA	CASGYSGTGGAGTEAFF	TGTGCCAGCGGGTACTCCGGGACAGGGGGCGCGGGGACTGAAGCTTTCTTT
TRBV20-1	NA	TRBJ1-5	NA	CSAGDNNQPQHF	TGCAGTGCTGGAGACAACAATCAGCCCCAGCATTTT
TRBV7-9	TRBD2	TRBJ2-7	NA	CASSLAGGSSYEQYF	TGTGCCAGCAGCTTAGCGGGGGGGAGCTCCTACGAGCAGTACTTC
TRBV12-3/TRBV12-4	TRBD1	TRBJ1-4	many	CASSSQGATNEKLFF	TGTGCCAGCAGTTCGCAGGGGGCAACTAATGAAAAACTGTTTTTT
TRBV7-9	NA	TRBJ1-6	NA	CASSLDTLPLHF	TGTGCCAGCAGCCTTGACACCTTACCCCTCCACTTT
TRBV30	TRBD1	TRBJ2-1	NA	CAWSPGTGGSDEQFF	TGTGCCTGGAGTCCGGGGACAGGGGGTTCGGATGAGCAGTTCTTC
TRBV5-1	TRBD1	TRBJ2-1	few	CASSWDSNNEQFF	TGCGCCAGCAGCTGGGACAGTAACAATGAGCAGTTCTTC
TRBV18	NA	TRBJ1-1	few	CASSGGRNTEAFF	TGTGCCAGCTCAGGGGGCCGGAACACTGAAGCTTTCTTT